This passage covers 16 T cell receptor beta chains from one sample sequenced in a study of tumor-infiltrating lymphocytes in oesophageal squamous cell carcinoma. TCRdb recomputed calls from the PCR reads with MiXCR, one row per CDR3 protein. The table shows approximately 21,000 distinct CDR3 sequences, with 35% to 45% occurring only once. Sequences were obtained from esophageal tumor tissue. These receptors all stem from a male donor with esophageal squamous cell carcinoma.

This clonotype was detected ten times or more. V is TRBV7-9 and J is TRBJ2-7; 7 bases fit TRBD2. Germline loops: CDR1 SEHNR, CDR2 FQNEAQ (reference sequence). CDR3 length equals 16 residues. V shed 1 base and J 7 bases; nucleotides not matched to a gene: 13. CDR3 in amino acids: CASSLVLLPGGSEQYF. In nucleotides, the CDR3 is TGTGCCAGCAGCTTAGTATTACTACCCGGGGGGAGTGAGCAGTACTTC.

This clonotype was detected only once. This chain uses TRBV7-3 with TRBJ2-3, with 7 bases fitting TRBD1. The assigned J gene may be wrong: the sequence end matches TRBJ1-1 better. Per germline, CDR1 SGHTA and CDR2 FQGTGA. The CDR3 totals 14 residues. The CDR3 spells CASSAQGRVTEAFF. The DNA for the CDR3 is TGTGCCAGCAGCGCACAGGGGAGGGTCACTGAAGCTTTCTTT.

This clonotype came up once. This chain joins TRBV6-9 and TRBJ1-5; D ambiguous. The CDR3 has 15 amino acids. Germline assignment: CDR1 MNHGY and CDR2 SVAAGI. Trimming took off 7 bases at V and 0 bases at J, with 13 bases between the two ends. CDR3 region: CASTLSGGSNQPQHF. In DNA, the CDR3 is TGTGCCAGCACTCTCTCGGGTGGTAGCAATCAGCCCCAGCATTTT.

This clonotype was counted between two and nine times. The CDR3 sequence is CASGLAGPRPRYNEQFF. The DNA of the CDR3 is TGCGCCAGCGGCCTAGCGGGACCCCGCCCCCGCTACAATGAGCAGTTCTTC. This chain links TRBV5-1 with TRBJ2-1; TRBD2 matches at 9 bases. With 7 bases clipped from V and 3 bases from J, the junction kept 14 bases outside the gene matches. Germline CDR1 and CDR2: SGHRS and YFSETQ. The CDR3 sequence is 17 residues long.

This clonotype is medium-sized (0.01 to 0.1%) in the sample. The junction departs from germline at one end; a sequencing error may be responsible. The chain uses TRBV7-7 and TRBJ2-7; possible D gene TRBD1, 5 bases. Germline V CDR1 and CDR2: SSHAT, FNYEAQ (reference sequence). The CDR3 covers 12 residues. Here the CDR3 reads CASSTDRYEQYF. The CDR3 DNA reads TGTGCTAGCAGCACAGACAGATACGAGCAGTACTTC.

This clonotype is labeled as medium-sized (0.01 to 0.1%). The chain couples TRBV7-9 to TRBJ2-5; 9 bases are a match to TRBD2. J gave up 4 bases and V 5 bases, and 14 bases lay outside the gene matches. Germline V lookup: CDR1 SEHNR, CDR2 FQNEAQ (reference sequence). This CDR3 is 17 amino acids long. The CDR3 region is CASSPNPGVAGVETQYF. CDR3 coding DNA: TGTGCCAGCAGCCCCAACCCGGGGGTAGCGGGAGTAGAGACCCAGTACTTC.

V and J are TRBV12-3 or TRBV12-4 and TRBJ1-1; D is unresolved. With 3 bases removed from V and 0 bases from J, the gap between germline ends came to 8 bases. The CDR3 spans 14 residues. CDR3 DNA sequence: TGTGCCAGCAGTTTGGAGGGTTTGAACACTGAAGCTTTCTTT. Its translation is CASSLEGLNTEAFF.

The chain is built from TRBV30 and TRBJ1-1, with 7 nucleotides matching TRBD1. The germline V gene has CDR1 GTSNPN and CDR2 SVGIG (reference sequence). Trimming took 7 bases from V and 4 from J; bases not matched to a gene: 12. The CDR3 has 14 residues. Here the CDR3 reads CASTGWASSTEAFF. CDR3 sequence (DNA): TGTGCCTCGACAGGGTGGGCGTCGTCCACTGAAGCTTTCTTT.

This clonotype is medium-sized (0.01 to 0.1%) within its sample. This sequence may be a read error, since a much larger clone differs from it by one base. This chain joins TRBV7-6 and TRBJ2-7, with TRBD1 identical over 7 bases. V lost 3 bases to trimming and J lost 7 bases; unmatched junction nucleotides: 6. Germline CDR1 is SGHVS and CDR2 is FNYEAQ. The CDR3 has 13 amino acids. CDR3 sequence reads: CASSFDRDNEQYF. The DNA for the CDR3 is TGTGCCAGCAGCTTCGACAGGGACAATGAGCAGTACTTC.

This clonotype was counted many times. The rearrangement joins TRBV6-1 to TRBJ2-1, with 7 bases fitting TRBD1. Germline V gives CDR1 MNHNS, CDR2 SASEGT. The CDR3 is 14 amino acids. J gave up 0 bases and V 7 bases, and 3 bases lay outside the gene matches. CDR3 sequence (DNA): TGTGCCAGCAACGGGGACAGCTCCTACAATGAGCAGTTCTTC. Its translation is CASNGDSSYNEQFF.

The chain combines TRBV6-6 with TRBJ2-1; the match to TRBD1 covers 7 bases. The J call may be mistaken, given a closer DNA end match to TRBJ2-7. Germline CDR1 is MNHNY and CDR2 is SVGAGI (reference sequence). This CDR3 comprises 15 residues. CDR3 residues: CASRLQGFTYNEQYF. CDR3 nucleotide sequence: TGTGCCAGCAGGCTACAGGGGTTCACATACAATGAGCAGTACTTC.

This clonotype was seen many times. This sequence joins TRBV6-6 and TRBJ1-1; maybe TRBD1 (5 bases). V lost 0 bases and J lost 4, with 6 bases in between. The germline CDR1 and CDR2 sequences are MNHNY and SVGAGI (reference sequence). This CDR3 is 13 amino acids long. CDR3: CASSYSGVTEAFF. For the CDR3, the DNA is TGTGCCAGCAGTTACTCGGGGGTCACTGAAGCTTTCTTT.

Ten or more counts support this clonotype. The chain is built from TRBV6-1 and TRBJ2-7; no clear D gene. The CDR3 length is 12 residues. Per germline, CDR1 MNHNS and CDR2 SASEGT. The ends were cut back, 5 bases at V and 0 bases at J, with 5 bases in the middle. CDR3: CASSRVSYEQYF. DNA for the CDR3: TGTGCCAGCAGTAGGGTCTCCTACGAGCAGTACTTC.

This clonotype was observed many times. CDR3 protein: CASSTLPTSGGAYEQFF. The CDR3 DNA reads TGTGCCAGCAGCACACTTCCCACTAGCGGGGGGGCCTATGAGCAGTTCTTC. The chain links TRBV6-1 to TRBJ2-1; 13 positions agree with TRBD2. V shed 6 bases and J 8 bases; nucleotides not matched to a gene: 13. The CDR3 spans 17 residues. CDR1 and CDR2 from the germline V gene are MNHNS and SASEGT.

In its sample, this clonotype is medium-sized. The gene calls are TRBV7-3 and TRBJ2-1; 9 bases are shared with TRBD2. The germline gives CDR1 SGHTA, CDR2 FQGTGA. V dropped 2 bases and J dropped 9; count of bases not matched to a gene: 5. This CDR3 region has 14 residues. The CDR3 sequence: CASSLQAGGGEQFF. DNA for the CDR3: TGTGCCAGCAGCTTACAAGCGGGGGGTGGTGAGCAGTTCTTC.

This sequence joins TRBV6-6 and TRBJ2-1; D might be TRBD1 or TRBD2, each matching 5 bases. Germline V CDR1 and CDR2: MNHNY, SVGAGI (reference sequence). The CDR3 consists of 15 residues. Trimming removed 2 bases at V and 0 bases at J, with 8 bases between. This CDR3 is CASSYPGRSYNEQFF. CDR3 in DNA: TGTGCCAGCAGTTACCCGGGACGCTCCTACAATGAGCAGTTCTTC.